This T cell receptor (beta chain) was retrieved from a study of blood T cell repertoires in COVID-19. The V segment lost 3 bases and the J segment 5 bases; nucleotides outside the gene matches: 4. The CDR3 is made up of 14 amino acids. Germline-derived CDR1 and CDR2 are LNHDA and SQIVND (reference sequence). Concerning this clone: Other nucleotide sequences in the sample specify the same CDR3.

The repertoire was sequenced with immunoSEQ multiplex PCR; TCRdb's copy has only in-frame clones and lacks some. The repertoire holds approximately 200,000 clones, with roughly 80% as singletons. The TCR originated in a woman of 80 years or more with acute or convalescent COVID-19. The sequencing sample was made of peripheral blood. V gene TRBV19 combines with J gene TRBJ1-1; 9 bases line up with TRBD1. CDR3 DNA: TGTGCCAGTAGTATTGGACAGGGGCGAACTGAAGCTTTCTTT. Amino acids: CASSIGQGRTEAFF.